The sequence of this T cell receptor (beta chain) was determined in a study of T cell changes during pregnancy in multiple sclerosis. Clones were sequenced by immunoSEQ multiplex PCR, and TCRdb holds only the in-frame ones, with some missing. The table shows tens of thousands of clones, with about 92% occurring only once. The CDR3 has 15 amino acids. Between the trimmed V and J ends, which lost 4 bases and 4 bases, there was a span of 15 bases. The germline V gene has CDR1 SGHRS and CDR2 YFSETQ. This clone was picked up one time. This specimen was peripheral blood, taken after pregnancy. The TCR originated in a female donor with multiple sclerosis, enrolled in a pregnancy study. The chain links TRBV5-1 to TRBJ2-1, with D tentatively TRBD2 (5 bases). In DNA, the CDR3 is TGCGCCAGCAGCCCAGGAGGAGTCCCTTACAATGAGCAGTTCTTC. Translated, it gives CASSPGGVPYNEQFF.